The TCR beta chain under discussion was sequenced for a study of a mutant IDH1 vaccine in newly diagnosed glioma. The time point here: week 35, safety follow-up. Alongside topical imiquimod, each dose of vaccine comprised 300 ug of mutant IDH1 20-mer peptide. Concerning this clone itself: Its antigen remains unidentified.

The ends lost 4 bases at V and 4 bases at J; junction bases unmatched: 9. The length of the CDR3 is 16 residues. Per germline, CDR1 MNHEY and CDR2 SVGAGI. Libraries were prepared by immunoSEQ multiplex PCR; TCRdb keeps only in-frame clonotypes and omits some of them. The sample has 45,000 to 55,000 clones; 76% are singletons. This rearrangement joins TRBV6-5 to TRBJ2-1; 8 positions agree with TRBD2. The sequencing used PBMCs, collected from a glioma patient whose treatment included an IDH1 peptide vaccine. This clonotype originated in a middle-aged man with glioma. In DNA, the CDR3 is TGTGCCAGCAGTTTCAGCGGGAGCTCGTTATACAATGAGCAGTTCTTC. This codes for CASSFSGSSLYNEQFF.